The clone carrying this TCR beta chain was recorded a few times. Its antigen remains unidentified. Sequencing used immunoSEQ multiplex PCR; TCRdb keeps in-frame clones, though not all of them. The sample has just under 30,000 clones; 60% to 80% are singletons. Trimming took 2 bases from V and 5 from J, leaving 6 bases between them. CDR3 length: 12 amino acids. Germline V gives CDR1 SEHNR, CDR2 FQNEAQ (reference sequence). CD4+ T cells from unexposed donors were obtained before the COVID-19 pandemic (2011-2018). Isolation of CD4+ T cells took place after about eleven days in culture. As cell numbers allowed, unexposed-donor CD4+ T cells faced SARS-CoV-2 S/N and four cold-coronavirus spikes. Fresh IL-2 medium replaced half the medium on days 3 and 7. The data derive from a study of CD4 T cells in relation to SARS-CoV-2 and coronaviruses.

The chain combines TRBV7-9 with TRBJ1-1; weak D call: TRBD1 (6 bases). The sequenced material came from CD4+ T cells from PBMCs, cultured in vitro. This clonotype was obtained from a human donor in good health. This CDR3 reads CASSLRGTEAFF. The CDR3 nucleotides are TGTGCCAGCAGCTTAAGGGGGACTGAAGCTTTCTTT.